This TCR beta chain appears in the sequencing data of a study of blood T cell repertoires in COVID-19. Trimming shortened V by 4 bases and J by 1 base, and 7 bases separated the two germline ends. Germline CDR1 and CDR2: LNHDA and SQIVND (reference sequence). The CDR3 spans 13 residues. As processed by the authors: Reference gene primers were amplified, and this amplification served to estimate nucleated cell counts. Profiled with immunoSEQ multiplex PCR; TCRdb holds only in-frame clones, not every one. That table is the source of V, J and clone size, and D and trimming were worked out from the DNA. The table records some 170,000 clones, approximately 86% of them present only once.

The material sequenced was peripheral blood. This sequence originates from a woman in her forties or fifties with acute or convalescent COVID-19. The J gene is TRBJ1-1, the V gene TRBV19; D not certain. CDR3 nucleotide sequence: TGTGCCAGTAGTAAGCGGGAGAACACTGAAGCTTTCTTT. Protein: CASSKRENTEAFF.